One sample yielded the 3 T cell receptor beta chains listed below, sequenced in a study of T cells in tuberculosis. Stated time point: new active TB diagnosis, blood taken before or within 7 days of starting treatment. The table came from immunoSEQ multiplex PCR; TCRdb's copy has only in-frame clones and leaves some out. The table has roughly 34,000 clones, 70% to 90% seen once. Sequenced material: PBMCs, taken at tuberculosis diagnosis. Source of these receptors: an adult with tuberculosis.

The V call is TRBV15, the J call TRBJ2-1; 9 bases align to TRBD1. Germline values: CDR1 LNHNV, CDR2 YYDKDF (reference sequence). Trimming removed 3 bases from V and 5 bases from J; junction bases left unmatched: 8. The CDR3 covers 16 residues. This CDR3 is CATSRGPDRGNNEQFF. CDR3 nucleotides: TGTGCCACCAGCAGGGGTCCGGACAGGGGCAACAATGAGCAGTTCTTC. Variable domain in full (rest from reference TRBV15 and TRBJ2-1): DAMVIQNPRYQVTQFGKPVTLSCSQTLNHNVMYWYQQKSSQAPKLLFHYYDKDFNNEADTPDNFQSRRPNTSFCFLDIRSPGLGDTAMYLCATSRGPDRGNNEQFFGPGTRLTVL.

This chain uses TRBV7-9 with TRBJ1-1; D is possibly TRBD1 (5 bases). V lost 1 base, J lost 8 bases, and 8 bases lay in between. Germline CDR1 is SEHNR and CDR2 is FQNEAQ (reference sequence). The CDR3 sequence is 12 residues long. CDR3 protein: CASSLENREAFF. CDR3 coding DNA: TGTGCCAGCAGCTTAGAGAACAGGGAAGCTTTCTTT.

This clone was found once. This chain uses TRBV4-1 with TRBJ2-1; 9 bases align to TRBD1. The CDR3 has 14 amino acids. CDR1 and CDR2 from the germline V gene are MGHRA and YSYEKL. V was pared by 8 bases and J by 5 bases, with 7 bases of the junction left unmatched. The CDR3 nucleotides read TGCGCCAGCGGGACGGGACAGGGAGACAATGAGCAGTTCTTC. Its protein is CASGTGQGDNEQFF.